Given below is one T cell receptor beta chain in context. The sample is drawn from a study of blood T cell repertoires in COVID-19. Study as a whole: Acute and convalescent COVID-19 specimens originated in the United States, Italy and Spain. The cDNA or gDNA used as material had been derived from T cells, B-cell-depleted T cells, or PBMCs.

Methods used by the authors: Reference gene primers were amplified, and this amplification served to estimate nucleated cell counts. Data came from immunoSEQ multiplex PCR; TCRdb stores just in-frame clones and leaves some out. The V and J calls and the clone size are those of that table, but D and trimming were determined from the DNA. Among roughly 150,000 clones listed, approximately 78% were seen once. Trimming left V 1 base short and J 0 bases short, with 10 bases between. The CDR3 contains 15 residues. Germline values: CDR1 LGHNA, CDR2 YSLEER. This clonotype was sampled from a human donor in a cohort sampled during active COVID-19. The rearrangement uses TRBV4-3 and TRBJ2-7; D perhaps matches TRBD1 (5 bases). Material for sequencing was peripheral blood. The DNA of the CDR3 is TGCGCCAGCAGCCAAGGGCGGACAAGCTCCTACGAGCAGTACTTC. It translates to CASSQGRTSSYEQYF.